This entry describes one T cell receptor (beta chain). What it binds is unknown. The sample comes from a study of cytomegalovirus exposure and HLA in healthy donors. Study-level findings and limits: Later on, an analysis showed TCR association rates differing by HLA locus, with DRB1 the most and HLA-C the fewest. A missense DCLRE1C variant was associated with V- and J-gene trimming of TCR beta chains in a later analysis, and an independent cohort replicated the association. According to a later analysis, donors in an Asian-associated ancestry cluster reportedly had fewer N-insertions than the roughly 660-donor mean.

The CDR3 loop spans 14 amino acids. Germline loops: CDR1 GTSNPN, CDR2 SVGIG (reference sequence). The V and J ends lost 2 bases and 5 bases respectively, with 12 bases between them. A multiplex PCR was run with 60 Vbeta primers and 13 Jbeta primers. TCRdb's copy holds only in-frame clones and misses some; the assay was immunoSEQ multiplex PCR. The table lists 150,000 to 200,000 clones, approximately 78% of them singletons. The sequencing sample was made of PBMCs. This clonotype originated in a woman in her 30s in good health and CMV-seropositive. The chain couples TRBV30 to TRBJ2-2, with D possibly TRBD1 on 5 matching bases. CDR3 region: CAWSTQGLTGELFF. The CDR3 DNA reads TGTGCCTGGAGTACTCAGGGATTGACCGGGGAGCTGTTTTTT.